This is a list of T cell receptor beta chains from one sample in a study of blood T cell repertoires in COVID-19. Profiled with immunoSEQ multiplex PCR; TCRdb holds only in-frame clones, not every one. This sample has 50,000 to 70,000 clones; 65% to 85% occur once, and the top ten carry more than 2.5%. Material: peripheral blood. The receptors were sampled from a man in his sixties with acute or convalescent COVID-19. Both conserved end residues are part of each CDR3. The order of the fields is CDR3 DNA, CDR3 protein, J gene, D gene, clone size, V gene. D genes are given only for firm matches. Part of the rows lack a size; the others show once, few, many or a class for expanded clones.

CDR3nt: TGTGCCAGCAGCCGGGATTCTCGAACTGAAGCTTTCTTT
CDR3aa: CASSRDSRTEAFF
j_gene: TRBJ1-1
d_gene: -
abundance: -
v_gene: TRBV11-2

CDR3nt: TGCGCCAGCAGCCAAGTTCTCTACTCCGGGGGGCAAGAGACCCAGTACTTC
CDR3aa: CASSQVLYSGGQETQYF
j_gene: TRBJ2-5
d_gene: TRBD2
abundance: -
v_gene: TRBV4-1

CDR3nt: TGTGCTACTCGACAGGGCAATTCACCCCTCCACTTT
CDR3aa: CATRQGNSPLHF
j_gene: TRBJ1-6
d_gene: TRBD1
abundance: few
v_gene: TRBV12-5

CDR3nt: TGTGCCAGTAGTAGGACAAGCGGGGAGCTGTTTTTT
CDR3aa: CASSRTSGELFF
j_gene: TRBJ2-2
d_gene: -
abundance: -
v_gene: TRBV19

CDR3nt: TGTGCCAGCAGCTTGGTGGGCAGGGCCACTGAAGCTTTCTTT
CDR3aa: CASSLVGRATEAFF
j_gene: TRBJ1-1
d_gene: -
abundance: -
v_gene: TRBV5-5

CDR3nt: TGTGCCAGCAGCACCGGGGGTCTGAACACTGAAGCTTTCTTT
CDR3aa: CASSTGGLNTEAFF
j_gene: TRBJ1-1
d_gene: -
abundance: few
v_gene: TRBV7-9

CDR3nt: TGTGCCAGCAGACTAACACGGAACACTGAAGCTTTCTTT
CDR3aa: CASRLTRNTEAFF
j_gene: TRBJ1-1
d_gene: -
abundance: -
v_gene: TRBV4-2

CDR3nt: TGTGCCAGCAGCTTGAAACAGGGGCCGGGGTTTGAACTGTTTTTT
CDR3aa: CASSLKQGPGFELFF
j_gene: TRBJ1-4
d_gene: TRBD1
abundance: -
v_gene: TRBV7-2

CDR3nt: TGCGCCAGCAGCTTGGCAGGAGGGCACACTGAAGCTTTCTTT
CDR3aa: CASSLAGGHTEAFF
j_gene: TRBJ1-1
d_gene: -
abundance: -
v_gene: TRBV5-1

CDR3nt: TGTGCCACCTCCTGGGGACAGGGGGATGAGGGGGCCAAAAACATTCAGTACTTC
CDR3aa: CATSWGQGDEGAKNIQYF
j_gene: TRBJ2-4
d_gene: TRBD1
abundance: -
v_gene: TRBV24-1

CDR3nt: TGTGCCAGCAGCGTAGGAGCCCAAGGGGGACCCCTCCACTTT
CDR3aa: CASSVGAQGGPLHF
j_gene: TRBJ1-6
d_gene: -
abundance: -
v_gene: TRBV9

CDR3nt: TGTGCCAGTAGCCGGGACAGGCTTAATGAAAAACTGTTTTTT
CDR3aa: CASSRDRLNEKLFF
j_gene: TRBJ1-4
d_gene: TRBD1
abundance: -
v_gene: TRBV19

CDR3nt: TGTGCCAGCAGTCCGCGCGGGCACTACGAGCAGTACTTC
CDR3aa: CASSPRGHYEQYF
j_gene: TRBJ2-7
d_gene: -
abundance: many
v_gene: TRBV6-5

CDR3nt: TGTGCCACCAAAGGCCAGGGAGGGCCCCGGTGGGAGACCCAGTACTTC
CDR3aa: CATKGQGGPRWETQYF
j_gene: TRBJ2-5
d_gene: TRBD2
abundance: -
v_gene: TRBV15

CDR3nt: TGTGCCAGTACGGCCGGGACTGCCCGGGAACTGTTTTTT
CDR3aa: CASTAGTARELFF
j_gene: TRBJ1-4
d_gene: -
abundance: -
v_gene: TRBV19

CDR3nt: TGTGCCAGCTCACCGGATGGGACTGCGAGTAATTCACCCCTCCACTTT
CDR3aa: CASSPDGTASNSPLHF
j_gene: TRBJ1-6
d_gene: -
abundance: -
v_gene: TRBV18

CDR3nt: TGCAGCGTTGAAGACCCCAAGAAGAGTGGAAACACCATATATTTT
CDR3aa: CSVEDPKKSGNTIYF
j_gene: TRBJ1-3
d_gene: -
abundance: -
v_gene: TRBV29-1

CDR3nt: TGTGCCAGCAGTGCCAGGGTTGAGACCCAGTACTTC
CDR3aa: CASSARVETQYF
j_gene: TRBJ2-5
d_gene: -
abundance: -
v_gene: TRBV6-2/TRBV6-3

CDR3nt: TGTGCCAGCAGCTCTAGAATAGACAGGGGAGGAAACACAGATACGCAGTATTTT
CDR3aa: CASSSRIDRGGNTDTQYF
j_gene: TRBJ2-3
d_gene: TRBD1
abundance: -
v_gene: TRBV7-9

CDR3nt: TGTGCCTGGAGTGTCCAACTTCTAGCCAAAAACATTCAGTACTTC
CDR3aa: CAWSVQLLAKNIQYF
j_gene: TRBJ2-4
d_gene: -
abundance: -
v_gene: TRBV30

CDR3nt: TGTGCCATCAGTGACTCCGAGGGGGTGAAGCCCCAGCATTTT
CDR3aa: CAISDSEGVKPQHF
j_gene: TRBJ1-5
d_gene: -
abundance: -
v_gene: TRBV10-3

CDR3nt: TGTGCCACCAGGTCCTTCACCGGGGAGCTGTTTTTT
CDR3aa: CATRSFTGELFF
j_gene: TRBJ2-2
d_gene: -
abundance: -
v_gene: TRBV24-1

CDR3nt: TGTGCCAGCAGCCAAGATCTATGGACAGGGACCTACGAGCAGTACTTC
CDR3aa: CASSQDLWTGTYEQYF
j_gene: TRBJ2-7
d_gene: TRBD1
abundance: -
v_gene: TRBV4-2

CDR3nt: TGCGCCAGCAGCTCCCGACAGGGCCCGGAGTCACCCCTCCACTTT
CDR3aa: CASSSRQGPESPLHF
j_gene: TRBJ1-6
d_gene: TRBD1
abundance: medium-sized
v_gene: TRBV5-1

CDR3nt: TGTGCCAGCTCACGAGAGGGGACGGGGGAGGCCCTCCACTTT
CDR3aa: CASSREGTGEALHF
j_gene: TRBJ1-6
d_gene: -
abundance: -
v_gene: TRBV18

CDR3nt: TGTGCCAGCAGCCCTTACAGGAACACTGAAGCTTTCTTT
CDR3aa: CASSPYRNTEAFF
j_gene: TRBJ1-1
d_gene: -
abundance: few
v_gene: TRBV14

CDR3nt: TGTGCCAGCAGCTTGGCGGGACAGGTCCAGCATTTT
CDR3aa: CASSLAGQVQHF
j_gene: TRBJ1-5
d_gene: TRBD1
abundance: once
v_gene: TRBV7-9

CDR3nt: TGCAGCGTCCGGACAGCGGGGACTGAAGCTTTCTTT
CDR3aa: CSVRTAGTEAFF
j_gene: TRBJ1-1
d_gene: -
abundance: few
v_gene: TRBV29-1

CDR3nt: TGTGCCAGCAGCTCGGCACTAGCGGGGTTCTACAATGAGCAGTTCTTC
CDR3aa: CASSSALAGFYNEQFF
j_gene: TRBJ2-1
d_gene: TRBD2
abundance: -
v_gene: TRBV7-2

CDR3nt: TGTGCCAGCAGTTCGGGTATGCTAGCCAAAAACATTCAGTACTTC
CDR3aa: CASSSGMLAKNIQYF
j_gene: TRBJ2-4
d_gene: -
abundance: -
v_gene: TRBV27

CDR3nt: TGTGCCAGCAGTCGCCGGACAGGGGGCAACGAGCAGTACTTC
CDR3aa: CASSRRTGGNEQYF
j_gene: TRBJ2-7
d_gene: TRBD1
abundance: -
v_gene: TRBV2

CDR3nt: TGTGCCACCGACCAACAGGGGGCTAATGAAAAACTGTTTTTT
CDR3aa: CATDQQGANEKLFF
j_gene: TRBJ1-4
d_gene: TRBD1
abundance: -
v_gene: TRBV2

CDR3nt: TGTGCCAGCAGCCCCTCCTGGGGCGGTGGCTACACCTTC
CDR3aa: CASSPSWGGGYTF
j_gene: TRBJ1-2
d_gene: -
abundance: few
v_gene: TRBV6-5

CDR3nt: TGTGCCAGCAGCTTACTACTAGCGGAGGGGACCCAGTACTTC
CDR3aa: CASSLLLAEGTQYF
j_gene: TRBJ2-5
d_gene: TRBD2
abundance: -
v_gene: TRBV5-4

CDR3nt: TGCAGCAGAACCTCCGACGGGGACACAGATACGCAGTATTTT
CDR3aa: CSRTSDGDTDTQYF
j_gene: TRBJ2-3
d_gene: -
abundance: -
v_gene: TRBV29-1

CDR3nt: TGCAGCGTTGGTCCAGCGGAGCCCAATGAGCAGTTCTTC
CDR3aa: CSVGPAEPNEQFF
j_gene: TRBJ2-1
d_gene: -
abundance: -
v_gene: TRBV29-1

CDR3nt: TGCAGCGTTTACTCCGGGACAGACCTCTATGGCTACACCTTC
CDR3aa: CSVYSGTDLYGYTF
j_gene: TRBJ1-2
d_gene: TRBD1
abundance: few
v_gene: TRBV29-1

CDR3nt: TGTGCCAGCAGCCCCGGAGAGGGACTGACCAGGGAGACCCAGTACTTC
CDR3aa: CASSPGEGLTRETQYF
j_gene: TRBJ2-5
d_gene: -
abundance: -
v_gene: TRBV9

CDR3nt: TGCGCCAGCAGCCAAGACCCGAATCAGCCCCAGCATTTT
CDR3aa: CASSQDPNQPQHF
j_gene: TRBJ1-5
d_gene: -
abundance: -
v_gene: TRBV4-1

CDR3nt: TGTGCCAGTGAGTCCAGGGGGTCTGGGGCCAACGTCCTGACTTTC
CDR3aa: CASESRGSGANVLTF
j_gene: TRBJ2-6
d_gene: TRBD1
abundance: -
v_gene: TRBV19

CDR3nt: TGCGCCAGCAGCCCCCTGGAAGCTAGCTGGGAGCAGTACTTC
CDR3aa: CASSPLEASWEQYF
j_gene: TRBJ2-7
d_gene: -
abundance: -
v_gene: TRBV5-1

CDR3nt: TGTGCCAGCAGCCCCGGGACTAGCGGGTACCCCCAGTACTTC
CDR3aa: CASSPGTSGYPQYF
j_gene: TRBJ2-5
d_gene: TRBD2
abundance: -
v_gene: TRBV7-3

CDR3nt: TGTGCCAGCAGCTTGTCCTTAGTCACAGTTCGGGGCTACACCTTC
CDR3aa: CASSLSLVTVRGYTF
j_gene: TRBJ1-2
d_gene: -
abundance: -
v_gene: TRBV5-6

CDR3nt: TGTGCCAGCAGTTACTCGAACAGGGCGAACACTGAAGCTTTCTTT
CDR3aa: CASSYSNRANTEAFF
j_gene: TRBJ1-1
d_gene: -
abundance: -
v_gene: TRBV6-5

CDR3nt: TGTGCCAGTAGTGAAGTCCAGGGGAGGGGCGGGATGTACGAGCAGTACTTC
CDR3aa: CASSEVQGRGGMYEQYF
j_gene: TRBJ2-7
d_gene: -
abundance: -
v_gene: TRBV19

CDR3nt: TGCGCCAGCAGCTTCGACAGGTCCGTCAATAATTCACCCCTCCACTTT
CDR3aa: CASSFDRSVNNSPLHF
j_gene: TRBJ1-6
d_gene: -
abundance: -
v_gene: TRBV5-1

CDR3nt: TGTGCCAGCAGCAGAAGGGGGTTTGGATCTAGGGCCCAGCATTTT
CDR3aa: CASSRRGFGSRAQHF
j_gene: TRBJ1-5
d_gene: -
abundance: -
v_gene: TRBV21-1

CDR3nt: TGTGCCAGCAGCCTGTGGGCAGGCCCTAACTATGGCTACACCTTC
CDR3aa: CASSLWAGPNYGYTF
j_gene: TRBJ1-2
d_gene: -
abundance: few
v_gene: TRBV7-8

CDR3nt: TGTGCCAGCAGCCCCCAAGGGGTCACTGAAGCTTTCTTT
CDR3aa: CASSPQGVTEAFF
j_gene: TRBJ1-1
d_gene: -
abundance: once
v_gene: TRBV7-9

CDR3nt: TGTGCCAGCAGTTCGGACTGGACCTTCACAGATACGCAGTATTTT
CDR3aa: CASSSDWTFTDTQYF
j_gene: TRBJ2-3
d_gene: -
abundance: -
v_gene: TRBV6-5

CDR3nt: TGCAGCGTTGCAGCTGCCGGGAGCGAAACTGAAGCTTTCTTT
CDR3aa: CSVAAAGSETEAFF
j_gene: TRBJ1-1
d_gene: -
abundance: -
v_gene: TRBV29-1

CDR3nt: TGCAGCGCCGCCGGGACAGACCCCAATCAGCCCCAGCATTTT
CDR3aa: CSAAGTDPNQPQHF
j_gene: TRBJ1-5
d_gene: TRBD1
abundance: -
v_gene: TRBV29-1

CDR3nt: TGTGCCAGTAAGGGGCAGGCAGCCTCCTACGAGCAGTACTTC
CDR3aa: CASKGQAASYEQYF
j_gene: TRBJ2-7
d_gene: -
abundance: few
v_gene: TRBV19

CDR3nt: TGTGCCAGCAGCACACAGGTCGGGGAGCTGTTTTTT
CDR3aa: CASSTQVGELFF
j_gene: TRBJ2-2
d_gene: -
abundance: few
v_gene: TRBV11-2

CDR3nt: TGTGCCAGCAGGATCGGACAGGGGAATAATGAAAAACTGTTTTTT
CDR3aa: CASRIGQGNNEKLFF
j_gene: TRBJ1-4
d_gene: TRBD1
abundance: -
v_gene: TRBV6-5

CDR3nt: TGCGCCAGCAGCTTGGTGGGAGTCGGTGAAAAACTGTTTTTT
CDR3aa: CASSLVGVGEKLFF
j_gene: TRBJ1-4
d_gene: -
abundance: once
v_gene: TRBV5-1

CDR3nt: TGTGCCAGCAGTCCCAACCCGACAGCCATGAACACTGAAGCTTTCTTT
CDR3aa: CASSPNPTAMNTEAFF
j_gene: TRBJ1-1
d_gene: -
abundance: -
v_gene: TRBV27

CDR3nt: TGTGCCAGCAGCCGCAGCGGGGGGGCCGGTACAGATACGCAGTATTTT
CDR3aa: CASSRSGGAGTDTQYF
j_gene: TRBJ2-3
d_gene: TRBD2
abundance: few
v_gene: TRBV9